This T cell receptor beta chain was sequenced in a study of cytomegalovirus exposure and HLA in healthy donors. General observations from the study: Per a later analysis, about 17,000 TCR beta sequences showed association with HLA alleles at 0.05 false discovery rate.

Looked up from germline, CDR1 is SGHKS and CDR2 is YYEKEE (reference sequence). V was trimmed by 7 bases and J by 4 bases, leaving 17 bases between them. This CDR3 contains 14 residues. No record exists of this donor's CMV serostatus. This PCR relied on a set of 60 Vbeta primers and 13 Jbeta primers. The data were produced by immunoSEQ multiplex PCR, yet TCRdb's version contains in-frame clones alone and is incomplete. The repertoire consists of under 200,000 clones, with 65% to 90% occurring once and the leading ten covering around 2%. On this clone itself: Antigen specificity is unknown.

The J gene is TRBJ2-5, the V gene TRBV5-5; the D gene is possibly TRBD1 (6 bases). The sequence was collected from a human donor in good health. The material sequenced was PBMCs. The CDR3 DNA reads as TGTGCCAGCGTCTCCGGGACAAGAGGAGAGACCCAGTACTTC. This sequence encodes CASVSGTRGETQYF.